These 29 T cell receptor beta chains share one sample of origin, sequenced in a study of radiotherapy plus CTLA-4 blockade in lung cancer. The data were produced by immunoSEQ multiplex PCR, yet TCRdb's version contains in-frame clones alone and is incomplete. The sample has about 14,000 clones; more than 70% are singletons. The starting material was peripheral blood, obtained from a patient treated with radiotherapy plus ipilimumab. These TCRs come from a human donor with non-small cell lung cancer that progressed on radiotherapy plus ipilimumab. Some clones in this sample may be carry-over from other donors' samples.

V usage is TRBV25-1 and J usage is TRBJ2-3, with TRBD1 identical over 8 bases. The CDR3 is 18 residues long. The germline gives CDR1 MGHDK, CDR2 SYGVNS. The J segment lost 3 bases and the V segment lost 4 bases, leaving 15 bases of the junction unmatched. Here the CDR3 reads CASSGGGTGSRATDTQYF. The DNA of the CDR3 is TGTGCCAGCAGTGGTGGGGGGACAGGATCCCGAGCAACAGATACGCAGTATTTT.

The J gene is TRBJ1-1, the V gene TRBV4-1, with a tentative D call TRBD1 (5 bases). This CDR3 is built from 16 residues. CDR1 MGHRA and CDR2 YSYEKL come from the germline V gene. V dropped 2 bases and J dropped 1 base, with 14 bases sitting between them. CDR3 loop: CASSQPWRGGNTEAFF. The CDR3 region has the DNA TGCGCCAGCAGCCAACCTTGGAGGGGTGGGAACACTGAAGCTTTCTTT.

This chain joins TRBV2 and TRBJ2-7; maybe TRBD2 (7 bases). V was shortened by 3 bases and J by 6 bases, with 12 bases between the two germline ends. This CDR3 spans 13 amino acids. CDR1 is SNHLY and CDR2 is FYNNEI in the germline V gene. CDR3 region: CASSEEGGGEQYF. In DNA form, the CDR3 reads TGTGCCAGCAGTGAGGAGGGAGGGGGCGAGCAGTACTTC.

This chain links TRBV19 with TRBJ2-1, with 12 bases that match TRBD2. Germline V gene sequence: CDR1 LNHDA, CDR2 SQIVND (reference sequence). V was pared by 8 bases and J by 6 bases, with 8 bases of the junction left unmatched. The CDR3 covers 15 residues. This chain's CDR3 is CASGLRTSGTNEQFF. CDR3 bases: TGTGCCAGTGGACTTAGGACTAGCGGGACCAATGAGCAGTTCTTC. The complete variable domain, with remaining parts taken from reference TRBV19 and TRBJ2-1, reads DGGITQSPKYLFRKEGQNVTLSCEQNLNHDAMYWYRQDPGQGLRLIYYSQIVNDFQKGDIAEGYSVSREKKESFPLTVTSAQKNPTAFYLCASGLRTSGTNEQFFGPGTRLTVL.

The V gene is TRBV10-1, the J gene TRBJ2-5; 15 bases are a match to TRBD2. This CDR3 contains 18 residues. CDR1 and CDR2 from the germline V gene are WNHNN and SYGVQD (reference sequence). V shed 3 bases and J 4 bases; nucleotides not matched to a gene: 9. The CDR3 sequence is CASSESGLAGGVRETQYF. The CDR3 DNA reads TGCGCCAGCAGTGAATCGGGACTAGCGGGAGGCGTAAGAGAGACCCAGTACTTC.

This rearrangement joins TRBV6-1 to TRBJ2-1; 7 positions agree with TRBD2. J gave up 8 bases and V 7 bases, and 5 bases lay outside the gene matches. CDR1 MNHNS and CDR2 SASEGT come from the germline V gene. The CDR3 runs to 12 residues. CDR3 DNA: TGTGCCAGCACCATAGCGGGCCATGAGCAGTTCTTC. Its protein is CASTIAGHEQFF.

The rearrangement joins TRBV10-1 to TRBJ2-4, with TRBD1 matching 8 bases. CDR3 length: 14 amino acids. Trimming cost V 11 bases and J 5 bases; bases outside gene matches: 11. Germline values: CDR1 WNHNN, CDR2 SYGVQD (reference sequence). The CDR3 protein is CAEGQAGCENIQYF. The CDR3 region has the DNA TGCGCCGAGGGACAGGCGGGGTGTGAAAACATTCAGTACTTC.

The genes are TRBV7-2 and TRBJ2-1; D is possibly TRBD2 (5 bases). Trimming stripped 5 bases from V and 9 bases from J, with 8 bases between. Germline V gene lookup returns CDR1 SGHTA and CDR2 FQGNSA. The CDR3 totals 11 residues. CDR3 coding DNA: TGTGCCAGCAGCCTGGGGAGTGAGCAGTTCTTC. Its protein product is CASSLGSEQFF.

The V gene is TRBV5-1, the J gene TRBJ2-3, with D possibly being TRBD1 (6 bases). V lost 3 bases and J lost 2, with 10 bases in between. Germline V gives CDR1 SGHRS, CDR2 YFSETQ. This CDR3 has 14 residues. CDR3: CASSSGQSTDTQYF. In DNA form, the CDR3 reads TGCGCCAGCAGCTCAGGACAGTCCACAGATACGCAGTATTTT.

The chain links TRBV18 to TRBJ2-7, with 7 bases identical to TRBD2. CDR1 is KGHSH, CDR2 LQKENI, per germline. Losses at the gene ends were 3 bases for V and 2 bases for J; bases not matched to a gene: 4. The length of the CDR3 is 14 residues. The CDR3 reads CASSPSAGAYEQYF. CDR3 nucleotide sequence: TGTGCCAGCTCACCGTCGGCGGGAGCCTACGAGCAGTACTTC.

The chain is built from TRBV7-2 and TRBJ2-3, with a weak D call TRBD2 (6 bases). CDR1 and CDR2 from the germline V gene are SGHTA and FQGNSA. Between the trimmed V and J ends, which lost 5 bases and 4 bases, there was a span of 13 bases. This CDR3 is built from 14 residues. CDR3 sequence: CASSRDSSADTQYF. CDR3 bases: TGTGCCAGCAGCCGGGACTCGAGCGCAGATACGCAGTATTTT. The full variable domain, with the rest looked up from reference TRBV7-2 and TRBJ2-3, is GAGVSQSPSNKVTEKGKDVELRCDPISGHTALYWYRQSLGQGLEFLIYFQGNSAPDKSGLPSDRFSAERTGGSVSTLTIQRTQQEDSAVYLCASSRDSSADTQYFGPGTRLTVL.

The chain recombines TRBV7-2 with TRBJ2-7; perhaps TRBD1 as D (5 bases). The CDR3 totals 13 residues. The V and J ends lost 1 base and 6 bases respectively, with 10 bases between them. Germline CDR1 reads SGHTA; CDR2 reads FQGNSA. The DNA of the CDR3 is TGTGCCAGCAGCTTAGTAAGGCAGGGCGAGCAGTACTTC. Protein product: CASSLVRQGEQYF.

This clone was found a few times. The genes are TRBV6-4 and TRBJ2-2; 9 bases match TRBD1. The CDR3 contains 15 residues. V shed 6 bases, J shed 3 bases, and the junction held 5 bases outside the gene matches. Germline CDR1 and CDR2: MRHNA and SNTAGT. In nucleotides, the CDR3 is TGTGCCAGCAGCCCCGGACAGGGGCACACCGGGGAGCTGTTTTTT. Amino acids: CASSPGQGHTGELFF.

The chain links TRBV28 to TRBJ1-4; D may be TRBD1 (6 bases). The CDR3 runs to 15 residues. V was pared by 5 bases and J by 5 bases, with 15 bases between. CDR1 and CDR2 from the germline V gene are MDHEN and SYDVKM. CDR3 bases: TGTGCCAGCAGTCCCCCGACAGGCGGAAATGAAAAACTGTTTTTT. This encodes CASSPPTGGNEKLFF.

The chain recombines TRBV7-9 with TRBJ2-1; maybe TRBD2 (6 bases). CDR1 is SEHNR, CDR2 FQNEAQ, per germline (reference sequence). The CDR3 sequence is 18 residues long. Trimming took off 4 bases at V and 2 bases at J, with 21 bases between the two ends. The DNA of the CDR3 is TGTGCCAGCAGCTCCTACTTGGGGGGAGCCCGGACCTACAATGAGCAGTTCTTC. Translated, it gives CASSSYLGGARTYNEQFF.

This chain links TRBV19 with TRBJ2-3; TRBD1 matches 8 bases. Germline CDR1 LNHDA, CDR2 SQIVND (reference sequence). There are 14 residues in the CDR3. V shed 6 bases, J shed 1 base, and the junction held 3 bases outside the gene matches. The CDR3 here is CASRATGGTDTQYF. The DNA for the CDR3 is TGTGCCAGTAGGGCGACAGGGGGCACAGATACGCAGTATTTT.

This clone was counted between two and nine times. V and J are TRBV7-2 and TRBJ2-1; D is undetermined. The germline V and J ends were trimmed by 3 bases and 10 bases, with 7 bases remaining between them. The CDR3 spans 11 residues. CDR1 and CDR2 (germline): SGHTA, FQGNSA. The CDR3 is CASSFSGEQFF. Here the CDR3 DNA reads TGTGCCAGCAGCTTTTCCGGGGAGCAGTTCTTC.

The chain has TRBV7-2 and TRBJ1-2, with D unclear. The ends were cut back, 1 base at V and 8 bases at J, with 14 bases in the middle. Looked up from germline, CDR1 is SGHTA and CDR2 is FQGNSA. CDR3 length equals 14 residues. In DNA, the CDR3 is TGTGCCAGCAGCTTAGTTCCGGGTATGAACGGCTACACCTTC. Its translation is CASSLVPGMNGYTF.

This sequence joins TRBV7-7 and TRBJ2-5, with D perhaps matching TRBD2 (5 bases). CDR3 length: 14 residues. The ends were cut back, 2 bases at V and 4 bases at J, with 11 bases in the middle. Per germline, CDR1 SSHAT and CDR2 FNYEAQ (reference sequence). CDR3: CASSLSGYGETQYF. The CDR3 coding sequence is TGTGCCAGCAGCTTATCGGGGTACGGAGAGACCCAGTACTTC.

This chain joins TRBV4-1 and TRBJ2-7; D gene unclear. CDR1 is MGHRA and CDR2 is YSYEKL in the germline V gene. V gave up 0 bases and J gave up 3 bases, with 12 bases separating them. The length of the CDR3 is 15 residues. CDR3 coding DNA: TGCGCCAGCAGCCAAGAGCAGCGCACCTACTACGAGCAGTACTTC. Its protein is CASSQEQRTYYEQYF.

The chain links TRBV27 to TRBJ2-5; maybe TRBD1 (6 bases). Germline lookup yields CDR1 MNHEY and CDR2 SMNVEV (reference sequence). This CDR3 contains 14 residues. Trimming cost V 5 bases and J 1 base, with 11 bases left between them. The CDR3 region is CASSPTGLQETQYF. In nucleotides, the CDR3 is TGTGCCAGCAGTCCGACAGGTCTCCAAGAGACCCAGTACTTC.

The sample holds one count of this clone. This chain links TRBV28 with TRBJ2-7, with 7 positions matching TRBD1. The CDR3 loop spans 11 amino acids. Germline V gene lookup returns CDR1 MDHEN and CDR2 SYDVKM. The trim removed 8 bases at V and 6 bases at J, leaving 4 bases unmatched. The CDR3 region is CASVQGFEQYF. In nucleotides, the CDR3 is TGTGCCAGCGTACAGGGGTTCGAGCAGTACTTC.

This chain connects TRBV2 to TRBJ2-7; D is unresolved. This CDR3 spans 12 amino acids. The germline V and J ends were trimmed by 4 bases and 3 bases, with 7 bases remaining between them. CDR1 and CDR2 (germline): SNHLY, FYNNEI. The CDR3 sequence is CASSGLYYEQYF. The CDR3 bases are TGTGCCAGCAGTGGACTGTACTACGAGCAGTACTTC.

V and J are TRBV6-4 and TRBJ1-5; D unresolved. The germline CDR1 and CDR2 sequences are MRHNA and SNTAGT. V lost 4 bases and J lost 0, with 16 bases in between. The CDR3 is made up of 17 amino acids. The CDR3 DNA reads TGTGCCAGCAGTGGAGGCACCCGGTCCTATAGCAATCAGCCCCAGCATTTT. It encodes CASSGGTRSYSNQPQHF.

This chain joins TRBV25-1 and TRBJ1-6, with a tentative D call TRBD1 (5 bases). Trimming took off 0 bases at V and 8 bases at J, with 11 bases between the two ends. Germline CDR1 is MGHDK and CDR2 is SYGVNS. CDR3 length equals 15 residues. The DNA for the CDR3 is TGTGCCAGCAGTGAATACTCAGGGCCGGATTCACCCCTCCACTTT. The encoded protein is CASSEYSGPDSPLHF. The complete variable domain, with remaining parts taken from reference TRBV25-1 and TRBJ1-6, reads EADIYQTPRYLVIGTGKKITLECSQTMGHDKMYWYQQDPGMELHLIHYSYGVNSTEKGDLSSESTVSRIRTEHFPLTLESARPSHTSQYLCASSEYSGPDSPLHFGNGTRLTVT.

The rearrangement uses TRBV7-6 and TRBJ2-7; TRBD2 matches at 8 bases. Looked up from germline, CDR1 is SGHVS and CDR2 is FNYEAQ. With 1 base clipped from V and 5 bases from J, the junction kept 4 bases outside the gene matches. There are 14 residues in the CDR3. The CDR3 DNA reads TGTGCCAGCAGCTTAGAAGCGGGAGTGAACGAGCAGTACTTC. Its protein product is CASSLEAGVNEQYF. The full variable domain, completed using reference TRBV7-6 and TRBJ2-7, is GAGVSQSPRYKVTKRGQDVALRCDPISGHVSLYWYRQALGQGPEFLTYFNYEAQQDKSGLPNDRFSAERPEGSISTLTIQRTEQRDSAMYRCASSLEAGVNEQYFGPGTRLTVT.

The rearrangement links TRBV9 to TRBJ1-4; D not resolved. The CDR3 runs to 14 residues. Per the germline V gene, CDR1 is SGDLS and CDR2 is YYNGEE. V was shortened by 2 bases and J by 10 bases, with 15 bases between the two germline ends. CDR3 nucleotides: TGTGCCAGCAGCGTCACCTCTGAGAACGGAAAACTGTTTTTT. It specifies CASSVTSENGKLFF.

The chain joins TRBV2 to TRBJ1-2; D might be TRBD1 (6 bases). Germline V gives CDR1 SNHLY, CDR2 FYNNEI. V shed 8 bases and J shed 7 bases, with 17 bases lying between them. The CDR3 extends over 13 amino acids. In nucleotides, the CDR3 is TGTGCCAGCGGGGAGTGGGGGGGCCGTGGCTACACCTTC. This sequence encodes CASGEWGGRGYTF.

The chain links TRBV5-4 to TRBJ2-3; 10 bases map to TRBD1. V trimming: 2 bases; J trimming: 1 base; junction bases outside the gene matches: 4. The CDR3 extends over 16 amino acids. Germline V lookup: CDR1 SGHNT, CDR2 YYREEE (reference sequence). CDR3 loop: CASSFRDRGRTDTQYF. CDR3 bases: TGTGCCAGCAGCTTCCGGGACAGGGGTCGCACAGATACGCAGTATTTT.